These 5 T cell receptor beta chains share one sample of origin, sequenced in a study of cytomegalovirus exposure and HLA in healthy donors. The PCR employed 60 Vbeta primers together with 13 Jbeta primers. TCRdb's copy holds only in-frame clones and misses some; the assay was immunoSEQ multiplex PCR. Counted here are 90,000 to 120,000 clones, 74% occurring once; the ten biggest clones make up 14%. The specimen was PBMCs. These receptors all stem from a woman aged 40 to 49 in good health and CMV-seropositive.

This clone was seen more than once but under ten times. The chain couples TRBV10-1 to TRBJ1-1; D is uncertain. The CDR3 covers 13 residues. V lost 4 bases, J lost 4 bases, and 10 bases lay in between. Germline CDR1 WNHNN, CDR2 SYGVQD (reference sequence). Written as DNA, the CDR3 is TGCGCCAGCAGTGTGAGGGTGGGCACTGAAGCTTTCTTT. Amino acids: CASSVRVGTEAFF.

V is TRBV27 and J is TRBJ1-6; D is perhaps TRBD1 (5 bases). From germline, CDR1 is MNHEY and CDR2 SMNVEV (reference sequence). The germline V and J ends were trimmed by 5 bases and 5 bases, with 16 bases remaining between them. CDR3 length equals 16 residues. This CDR3 reads CASSPWAGRDNSPLHF. The DNA for the CDR3 is TGTGCCAGCAGTCCATGGGCAGGGCGAGATAATTCACCCCTCCACTTT.

The V call is TRBV2, the J call TRBJ1-6; 11 bases fit TRBD1. The CDR3 has 13 residues. CDR1 and CDR2 from the germline V gene are SNHLY and FYNNEI. V dropped 9 bases and J dropped 13; count of bases not matched to a gene: 8. CDR3 nucleotides: TGTGCCAGTAATCCGGGACAGGGGGTCCCCCTCCACTTT. Translating gives CASNPGQGVPLHF.

V is TRBV7-9 and J is TRBJ2-3, with D hard to call. The CDR3 covers 18 residues. In germline, CDR1 is SEHNR, CDR2 FQNEAQ (reference sequence). Trimming pared 1 base from V and 1 base from J, leaving 18 bases between. CDR3 region: CASSLVAAFTLGTDTQYF. In DNA, the CDR3 is TGTGCCAGCAGCTTAGTAGCCGCTTTTACGTTGGGCACAGATACGCAGTATTTT.

The chain carries TRBV2 and TRBJ2-5; possible D gene TRBD1, 7 bases. Trimming took off 10 bases at V and 0 bases at J, with 15 bases between the two ends. CDR1 and CDR2 from the germline V gene are SNHLY and FYNNEI. The CDR3 is 14 amino acids. The CDR3 region has the DNA TGTGCCAAACCGGAGGGACAGTACCAAGAGACCCAGTACTTC. Amino acids: CAKPEGQYQETQYF.